This TCR beta chain was identified during a study of T-cell reconstitution after alpha-beta-depleted transplantation in children. A TCRbeta library incorporating unique molecular identifiers was prepared. A single record per CDR3 protein comes from TCRdb applying MiXCR to the PCR reads. Of 450,000 to 600,000 distinct CDR3 sequences detected, approximately 32% appear once; the ten largest clones hold 2% to 2.5%. Trimming removed 1 base at V and 11 bases at J, with 14 bases between. The CDR3 has 14 amino acids. Germline CDR1 reads SGHTA; CDR2 reads FQGNSA. This sequence joins TRBV7-2 and TRBJ1-4, with unresolved D. Material: PBMCs from the stem cell graft donor, obtained from the stem cell graft. The sequence was collected from a human donor who donated a stem cell graft to a child with aplastic anemia. The CDR3 sequence is CASSLGGNERKLFF. CDR3 in DNA: TGTGCCAGCAGCTTAGGGGGTAATGAACGCAAACTGTTTTTT.